These 16 T cell receptor beta chains originate from one sample sequenced in a study of blood T cell repertoires in COVID-19. Assay: immunoSEQ multiplex PCR; the TCRdb copy retains only in-frame clones and omits some. The table shows about 130,000 clones, with about 80% occurring only once. Sequencing was performed on peripheral blood. These TCRs come from a woman older than 75 with acute or convalescent COVID-19.

The CDR3 region is CASSPLSRSNQPQHF. The CDR3, as DNA: TGTGCCAGCAGCCCACTCTCGAGGAGCAATCAGCCCCAGCATTTT. The chain couples TRBV6-2 or TRBV6-3 to TRBJ1-5; no reliable D call. V lost 6 bases and J lost 1, with 13 bases in between. This CDR3 is built from 15 residues. Germline loops: CDR1 MNHEY, CDR2 SVGEGT.

About this clone: Other DNA sequences from this sample encode an identical CDR3 as well. This chain joins TRBV5-4 and TRBJ1-1; 7 bases are shared with TRBD1. The CDR3 spans 14 residues. Germline-derived CDR1 and CDR2 are SGHNT and YYREEE (reference sequence). V shed 0 bases, J shed 1 base, and the junction held 0 bases outside the gene matches. Written as DNA, the CDR3 is TGTGCCAGCAGCTTGGACAGGGGGAACACTGAAGCTTTCTTT. Protein: CASSLDRGNTEAFF. Full variable domain (remainder filled in from reference TRBV5-4 and TRBJ1-1): ETGVTQSPTHLIKTRGQQVTLRCSSQSGHNTVSWYQQALGQGPQFIFQYYREEENGRGNFPPRFSGLQFPNYSSELNVNALELDDSALYLCASSLDRGNTEAFFGQGTRLTVV.

J is TRBJ1-1 and V is TRBV13; maybe TRBD1 (6 bases). The CDR3 length is 16 residues. The V and J ends lost 4 bases and 5 bases respectively, with 20 bases between them. Germline loops: CDR1 PRHDT, CDR2 FYEKMQ (reference sequence). The CDR3 coding sequence is TGTGCCAGCAGCTCGATCTTTAGGGGGGAGGGGACTGAAGCTTTCTTT. Residues: CASSSIFRGEGTEAFF.

The chain combines TRBV6-5 with TRBJ1-5; a possible D gene is TRBD1 (5 bases). The CDR3 has 13 amino acids. The V end lost 4 bases, the J end lost 9 bases, and 13 bases lay between the germline ends. In germline, CDR1 is MNHEY, CDR2 SVGAGI. The CDR3 DNA reads as TGTGCCAGCAGTTTACAGGAAGCAGGGCCCCAGCATTTT. Its protein product is CASSLQEAGPQHF.

V usage is TRBV9 and J usage is TRBJ1-6; TRBD1 might be the D (5 bases). Germline CDR1 is SGDLS and CDR2 is YYNGEE. The V and J ends lost 0 bases and 10 bases respectively, with 11 bases between them. The CDR3 length is 14 residues. The CDR3 loop is CASSVGGGESPLHF. CDR3 in DNA: TGTGCCAGCAGCGTAGGGGGAGGGGAATCACCCCTCCACTTT.

The chain recombines TRBV18 with TRBJ2-3, with 8 bases lining up with TRBD2. This CDR3 is 15 amino acids long. With 5 bases clipped from V and 2 bases from J, the junction kept 6 bases outside the gene matches. The V gene's germline CDR1 is KGHSH and CDR2 LQKENI. The CDR3: CASSSVAGFTDTQYF. The CDR3 DNA reads TGTGCCAGCTCAAGTGTAGCGGGGTTCACAGATACGCAGTATTTT.

The chain links TRBV29-1 to TRBJ1-2; the D is unclear. Germline CDR1 is SQVTM and CDR2 is ANQGSEA. V lost 1 base and J lost 3, with 12 bases in between. The CDR3 loop spans 14 amino acids. In DNA, the CDR3 is TGCAGCGTTGAAGCGGGGAATTCAGACTATGGCTACACCTTC. The encoded protein is CSVEAGNSDYGYTF.

This clone was detected a few times. The chain links TRBV5-5 to TRBJ1-1; 9 nucleotides agree with TRBD1. CDR1 SGHKS and CDR2 YYEKEE come from the germline V gene (reference sequence). This CDR3 is 15 amino acids long. V was pared by 0 bases and J by 4 bases, with 4 bases of the junction left unmatched. Here the CDR3 reads CASSLEMTGGTEAFF. The CDR3 coding sequence is TGTGCCAGCAGCTTGGAAATGACAGGGGGCACTGAAGCTTTCTTT.

This clone was counted only a few times. This chain uses TRBV30 with TRBJ2-7; 7 bases line up with TRBD1. The CDR3 covers 12 residues. Per germline, CDR1 GTSNPN and CDR2 SVGIG (reference sequence). Germline trimming cut 4 bases from V and 4 bases from J; bases unmatched to any gene: 4. In nucleotides, the CDR3 is TGTGCCTGGACCCGGGACAGTTACGAGCAGTACTTC. Translation gives CAWTRDSYEQYF.

V is TRBV7-8 and J is TRBJ1-2; D might be TRBD1 (5 bases). Germline V lookup: CDR1 SGHVS, CDR2 FQNEAQ. CDR3 length: 14 amino acids. The germline V and J ends were trimmed by 5 bases and 2 bases, with 12 bases remaining between them. The chain's CDR3 is CASSPDSGNYGYTF. CDR3 DNA sequence: TGTGCCAGCAGCCCAGACTCAGGGAACTATGGCTACACCTTC. Looking up the rest from reference TRBV7-8 and TRBJ1-2 gives the full variable domain: GAGVSQSPRYKVAKRGQDVALRCDPISGHVSLFWYQQALGQGPEFLTYFQNEAQLDKSGLPSDRFFAERPEGSVSTLKIQRTQQEDSAVYLCASSPDSGNYGYTFGSGTRLTVV.

The chain has TRBV5-1 and TRBJ1-4; no reliable D call. With 0 bases removed from V and 7 bases from J, the gap between germline ends came to 10 bases. Germline CDR1 and CDR2: SGHRS and YFSETQ. This CDR3 spans 14 amino acids. The CDR3 sequence is CASSLAMSSEKLFF. In DNA form, the CDR3 reads TGCGCCAGCAGCTTGGCAATGAGTAGTGAAAAACTGTTTTTT. The whole variable domain, remainder taken from reference TRBV5-1 and TRBJ1-4, is KAGVTQTPRYLIKTRGQQVTLSCSPISGHRSVSWYQQTPGQGLQFLFEYFSETQRNKGNFPGRFSGRQFSNSRSEMNVSTLELGDSALYLCASSLAMSSEKLFFGSGTQLSVL.

The J gene is TRBJ1-2, the V gene TRBV10-1; D not resolved. V lost 10 bases to trimming and J lost 8 bases, with 11 bases between them. The CDR3 loop spans 10 amino acids. From germline, CDR1 is WNHNN and CDR2 SYGVQD (reference sequence). CDR3 bases: TGCGCCAAACACCTCATAGGCTACACCTTC. Amino acids: CAKHLIGYTF.

The chain recombines TRBV5-4 with TRBJ2-7; 8 bases match TRBD2. CDR3 length: 14 amino acids. V gave up 3 bases and J gave up 6 bases; unmatched junction bases: 8. Germline V CDR1 and CDR2: SGHNT, YYREEE (reference sequence). The CDR3 nucleotides are TGTGCCAGCAGCTCCGCGGGGGGTATGCGCGAGCAGTACTTC. Its translation: CASSSAGGMREQYF.

There are a few counts of this clone. The CDR3 loop reads CASSPQLDQSPLHF. The DNA for the CDR3 is TGTGCCAGCAGCCCCCAATTAGATCAATCACCCCTCCACTTT. The chain joins TRBV9 to TRBJ1-6; D is unresolved. Germline values: CDR1 SGDLS, CDR2 YYNGEE. The CDR3 runs 14 residues. V lost 4 bases and J 10 bases, leaving 15 bases between the germline ends.

The rearrangement links TRBV7-2 to TRBJ2-2; 7 positions agree with TRBD2. The CDR3 extends over 15 amino acids. The V and J ends lost 5 bases and 6 bases, in that order; junction bases with no gene match: 9. The germline V gene has CDR1 SGHTA and CDR2 FQGNSA. CDR3 protein: CASSIRTRTAGELFF. The DNA for the CDR3 is TGTGCCAGCAGCATCCGGACTAGGACGGCCGGGGAGCTGTTTTTT. The entire variable domain, with the rest obtained from reference TRBV7-2 and TRBJ2-2, is as follows: GAGVSQSPSNKVTEKGKDVELRCDPISGHTALYWYRQSLGQGLEFLIYFQGNSAPDKSGLPSDRFSAERTGGSVSTLTIQRTQQEDSAVYLCASSIRTRTAGELFFGEGSRLTVL.

The gene calls are TRBV9 and TRBJ1-1; 7 nucleotides agree with TRBD1. Germline trimming cut 3 bases from V and 0 bases from J; bases unmatched to any gene: 2. CDR1 SGDLS and CDR2 YYNGEE come from the germline V gene. This CDR3 region has 14 residues. In DNA form, the CDR3 reads TGTGCCAGCAGCGCAACAGGGGTGAACACTGAAGCTTTCTTT. This encodes CASSATGVNTEAFF.